The rows below give T cell receptor beta chains drawn from one sample of a study of CXCR3-negative and CXCR3-positive naive CD8 T cells. No DNA is given; TCRdb re-called the 5' RACE reads and lists each CDR3 protein once. The listing records approximately 7,000 distinct CDR3 sequences. Sequencing was done on a sample of naive CXCR3+ CD8+ T cells from blood. The origin of the receptors is a human donor in good health. Some clones in this sample may be carry-over from other donors' samples. The CDR3 runs from the conserved cysteine through the conserved F or W. Clone size is stated in some rows and not others, as once, few, many or a class when expanded.

v_call,clone_size,j_call,cdr3_aa
TRBV4-3,NA,TRBJ2-5,CASSQDLTSQETQYF
TRBV28,NA,TRBJ2-7,CASIPLAGEPWEQYF
TRBV29-1,NA,TRBJ2-2,CSVHRVSGELFF
TRBV20-1,medium-sized,TRBJ2-4,CSARDMTSEAKNIQYF
TRBV5-1,NA,TRBJ1-4,CASSLGGGTGEKLFF
TRBV6-1,NA,TRBJ1-1,CASTEVALTEAFF
TRBV4-1,NA,TRBJ2-3,CASSLPDSGSPDTQYF
TRBV28,NA,TRBJ2-7,CASSLVSGRYEQYF
TRBV6-5,NA,TRBJ1-1,CASSYLGQGDTEAFF
TRBV9,medium-sized,TRBJ2-5,CASSPEDRVQTQYF
TRBV29-1,medium-sized,TRBJ1-2,CSVEIFHRTGKWNYGYTF
TRBV12-3/TRBV12-4,NA,TRBJ1-4,CASRTESNEKLFF
TRBV7-7,NA,TRBJ2-5,CASSQGLAGGFGETQYF
TRBV29-1,NA,TRBJ2-3,CSVEGVDTGTDTQYF
TRBV20-1,medium-sized,TRBJ2-7,CSAHLGQNSYYEQYF
TRBV6-6,NA,TRBJ1-4,CASSQRTPEKLFF
TRBV12-3/TRBV12-4,medium-sized,TRBJ2-1,CASSPGASGGYNEQFF
TRBV7-2,NA,TRBJ1-6,CASSLLGRLYNSPLHF